These T cell receptor beta chains were read from a single sample in a study of blood T cell repertoires in COVID-19. Clones were sequenced by immunoSEQ multiplex PCR, and TCRdb holds only the in-frame ones, with some missing. The repertoire has over 60,000 clones, roughly 80% of them found once; the top ten carry about a fifth. The sequencing sample was made of peripheral blood. The receptor set was obtained from a man older than 75 with active or convalescent COVID-19. CDR3s include the opening cysteine and the closing phenylalanine or tryptophan. The order of the fields is V gene, clone size, D gene, J gene, CDR3 DNA, CDR3 protein. The D gene is left open where the match is weak. Clone size is stated in some rows and not others, as once, few, many or a class when expanded.

TRBV11-3	.	.	TRBJ1-1	TGTGCCAGCAGCTTCCAGTCGAACACTGAAGCTTTCTTT	CASSFQSNTEAFF
TRBV7-9	few	.	TRBJ1-6	TGTGCCAGCAGCCGAGCAGTTCCGGGACTTTATAATTCACCCCTCCACTTT	CASSRAVPGLYNSPLHF
TRBV28	.	TRBD1	TRBJ1-2	TGTGCCAGCAGTCACGACAGGGGGGGTTATGGCTACACCTTC	CASSHDRGGYGYTF
TRBV5-1	once	TRBD2	TRBJ2-1	TGCGCCAGCAGCGGCCTTCTAGCGGGGGCCCCCCCGTTCTTC	CASSGLLAGAPPFF
TRBV30	.	.	TRBJ1-3	TGTGCCGGGATATTACAGGGAAGTCCTGGAAACACCATATATTTT	CAGILQGSPGNTIYF
TRBV7-8	.	TRBD1	TRBJ1-5	TGTGCCAGCAGCTTACCGGACAGGGGACAGCCCCAGCATTTT	CASSLPDRGQPQHF
TRBV24-1	.	.	TRBJ1-4	TGTGCCACCAGTGACACCCGAAGCAGGCCTAATGAAAAACTGTTTTTT	CATSDTRSRPNEKLFF
TRBV3-1/TRBV3-2	.	TRBD2	TRBJ2-3	TGTGCCAGCAGCTGGCGGGGGGAGGCAGCGGGGGCGAACGGTTTACCAGATACGCAGTATTTT	CASSWRGEAAGANGLPDTQYF
TRBV6-1	.	.	TRBJ1-1	TGTGCCAGCAGTGAGCAGGAGGGCCTGACTGAAGCTTTCTTT	CASSEQEGLTEAFF
TRBV30	.	TRBD1	TRBJ1-5	TGTGCCTGGAGTGTAGGGGGCGGAGCGAAGCCCCAGCATTTT	CAWSVGGGAKPQHF